This is a list of T cell receptor beta chains from one sample in a study of blood T cells in healthy people across ages. TCRdb recomputed calls from the 5' RACE reads with MiXCR, one row per CDR3 protein. The data hold roughly 550,000 distinct CDR3 sequences, with 20% to 30% observed a single time. The data were also submitted as part of a second study, on T cells of mothers and their children.

Sequenced: blood. These receptors were obtained from a boy younger than 18 in good health. The CDR3 runs from the conserved cysteine through the conserved F or W. The D gene is left open where the match is weak. Not every row has a clone size; where given, it reads once, few, many or a size class.

size	V	D	J	length	DNA	CDR3
few	TRBV7-2	NA	TRBJ2-3	16	TGTGCCAGCAGCTTAGGGTTGGTGGGGGGCACAGATACGCAGTATTTT	CASSLGLVGGTDTQYF
few	TRBV4-3	TRBD2	TRBJ2-7	15	TGCGCCAGCAGCCAAGACGAGCTAGCGGGATACGAGCAGTACTTC	CASSQDELAGYEQYF
NA	TRBV7-9	NA	TRBJ2-1	16	TGTGCCAGCACCACCCGGAAGGGAAGCTCCTACAATGAGCAGTTCTTC	CASTTRKGSSYNEQFF
NA	TRBV10-3	TRBD2	TRBJ2-1	15	TGTGCCATCAGTGAGTCGGCTAGCGGGAGAATTGAGCAGTTCTTC	CAISESASGRIEQFF
few	TRBV20-1	NA	TRBJ1-2	13	TGCAGTGCTAGAGGGGCGGGGTCCTATGGCTACACCTTC	CSARGAGSYGYTF
NA	TRBV12-3/TRBV12-4	TRBD2	TRBJ2-5	15	TGTGCCAGCAGTCAGCTAGCGGGGGCTTGGGAGACCCAGTACTTC	CASSQLAGAWETQYF
NA	TRBV6-2/TRBV6-3	NA	TRBJ2-7	16	TGTGCCAGCAGTTACTCGCCAGTGAGCTCTTCCTACGAGCAGTACTTC	CASSYSPVSSSYEQYF
few	TRBV20-1	NA	TRBJ2-3	16	TGCAGTGCTAGAGTATTACGGGGGTCTAGCACAGATACGCAGTATTTT	CSARVLRGSSTDTQYF
once	TRBV11-2	TRBD1	TRBJ1-6	15	TGTGCCAGCAGCTTAGAGGGACAGGGAGGGTCACCCCTCCACTTT	CASSLEGQGGSPLHF
few	TRBV24-1	NA	TRBJ2-6	16	TGTGCCACCAGTGGCAAATACCTCTCTGGGGCCAACGTCCTGACTTTC	CATSGKYLSGANVLTF
NA	TRBV7-3	NA	TRBJ1-4	15	TGTGCCAGCAGCTTAAGGGCGGGGCGAAGTGAAAAACTGTTTTTT	CASSLRAGRSEKLFF
NA	TRBV27	TRBD1	TRBJ2-7	15	TGTGCCAGCAGTTTAGGGTCAGGGGGTTACGGCGAGCAGTACTTC	CASSLGSGGYGEQYF
NA	TRBV21-1	NA	TRBJ2-1	14	TGTGCCAGCAGCAGAAGGGACAGGAACAATGAGCAGTTCTTC	CASSRRDRNNEQFF
NA	TRBV12-3/TRBV12-4	TRBD1	TRBJ2-4	14	TGTGCCAGCAGTTCACGACAGGGAGTAGACATTCAGTACTTC	CASSSRQGVDIQYF
NA	TRBV11-2	NA	TRBJ2-3	16	TGTGCCAGCAGCTCACTCCCCAAGAGAGGGGCTGATACGCAGTATTTT	CASSSLPKRGADTQYF
few	TRBV27	NA	TRBJ1-1	13	TGTGCCAGCAGTTTCAGGGGAGGCGCTGAAGCTTTCTTT	CASSFRGGAEAFF
many	TRBV25-1	NA	TRBJ2-5	15	TGTGCCAGCAGTGGCACCGGGACGGAGAAAGAGACCCAGTACTTC	CASSGTGTEKETQYF
many	TRBV20-1	NA	TRBJ1-1	14	TGCAGTGCTATTAAAGGGAAAGCGGACACTGAAGCTTTCTTT	CSAIKGKADTEAFF
once	TRBV9	TRBD1	TRBJ1-2	15	TGTGCCAGCAGCGTTGGGGACAGGGGGGGCTATGGCTACACCTTC	CASSVGDRGGYGYTF
few	TRBV7-2	NA	TRBJ2-5	13	TGTGCCAGCAGCCCAAAAGCTCAAGAGACCCAGTACTTC	CASSPKAQETQYF
few	TRBV9	NA	TRBJ2-1	14	TGTGCCAGCAGCGTAGAAGGGGGGCGTAATGAGCAGTTCTTC	CASSVEGGRNEQFF
few	TRBV11-2	TRBD2	TRBJ2-5	15	TGTGCCAGCAGGGCCTTCGGGGGGGATCAAGAGACCCAGTACTTC	CASRAFGGDQETQYF
few	TRBV7-9	NA	TRBJ2-5	12	TGTGCCAGCAGCTTAGTATTGGGGCGGAATGTCTTC	CASSLVLGRNVF
NA	TRBV7-9	TRBD1	TRBJ1-3	17	TGTGCCAGCAGCCACAGGACAGGGGCCTACTCTGGAAACACCATATATTTT	CASSHRTGAYSGNTIYF
few	TRBV27	NA	TRBJ2-4	17	TGTGCCAGCAGTTTATCGGGGACCCCAGTAGCCAAAAACATTCAGTACTTC	CASSLSGTPVAKNIQYF
NA	TRBV4-3	TRBD1	TRBJ2-2	15	TGCGCCAGCAGCCGGGGACAGGGTATCCCCGGGGAGCTGTTTTTT	CASSRGQGIPGELFF
NA	TRBV9	TRBD1	TRBJ2-7	17	TGTGCCAGCCGGTCCGTTACTGTGGACAGGGGGGGACACGAGCAGTACTTC	CASRSVTVDRGGHEQYF
NA	TRBV28	TRBD1	TRBJ2-7	15	TGTGCCAGCTCGCTGGCTGGGACAGGGGAGAACGAGCAGTACTTC	CASSLAGTGENEQYF
once	TRBV12-3/TRBV12-4	NA	TRBJ2-3	13	TGTGCCAGCAGTTCGGGGTTCGCAGATACGCAGTATTTT	CASSSGFADTQYF
few	TRBV9	TRBD2	TRBJ2-5	20	TGTGCCAGCAGCGTAGCCCCTGGCTCTAGCGGGGGACCTTACCAAGAGACCCAGTACTTC	CASSVAPGSSGGPYQETQYF
few	TRBV21-1	NA	TRBJ2-7	16	TGTGCCAGCAGCCCAGACCGCGGTCCCCGTTCCTACGAGCAGTACTTC	CASSPDRGPRSYEQYF
few	TRBV28	NA	TRBJ1-5	16	TGTGCCAGCATAAGAGGGGGTGAATTTAGCAATCAGTCCCAGCATTTT	CASIRGGEFSNQSQHF
NA	TRBV10-3	NA	TRBJ2-7	12	TGTGCCATCAGTGAGAGGGAAGTCGAGCAGTACTTC	CAISEREVEQYF
few	TRBV6-6	NA	TRBJ2-7	14	TGTGCCAGCAGTTACAGGCTAGAAACCTACGAGCAGTACTTC	CASSYRLETYEQYF
NA	TRBV6-5	NA	TRBJ2-1	13	TGTGCCAGCAAGGGAAGTTCGTACAATGAGCAGTTCTTC	CASKGSSYNEQFF
NA	TRBV20-1	NA	TRBJ2-5	15	TGCAGTGCTGTCCTGGTGGGGGGACGGACAGAGACCCAGTACTTC	CSAVLVGGRTETQYF
few	TRBV28	TRBD1	TRBJ1-2	16	TGTGCCAGCAGTTCGGACAGGGGCAAGGATTCTGGAGGCTACACCTTC	CASSSDRGKDSGGYTF
NA	TRBV7-2	TRBD1	TRBJ2-1	16	TGTGCCAGCAGCTTACCAGGGGGTGGCTCCTACAATGAGCAGTTCTTC	CASSLPGGGSYNEQFF
NA	TRBV7-8	TRBD2	TRBJ2-1	17	TGTGCCAGCAGCCCTACCCTGGGGGGGTTACCCTACAATGAGCAGTTCTTC	CASSPTLGGLPYNEQFF
NA	TRBV30	NA	TRBJ2-1	15	TGTGCCTGGAGTGTAAGGGGGGGGCTCTACAATGAGCAGTTCTTC	CAWSVRGGLYNEQFF